This T cell receptor (beta chain) was obtained from a study of blood T cell repertoires in COVID-19. Study-level information: T cells, B-cell-depleted T cells, or PBMCs supplied cDNA or gDNA.

CDR3 length: 13 amino acids. Deletions cut 0 bases from V and 9 bases from J, with 10 bases between. Per the germline V gene, CDR1 is LGHDT and CDR2 is YNNKEL (reference sequence). Measured with immunoSEQ multiplex PCR; TCRdb has only the in-frame clones, and not every one. The data show 250,000 to 300,000 clones, 70% to 90% seen once. The sequenced material came from PBMCs or T cells enriched from blood (not recorded which). This TCR was sampled from a woman aged 45 to 65 who had been exposed to COVID-19. The chain employs TRBV3-1 (or the pseudogene TRBV3-2) and TRBJ2-3; D is perhaps TRBD1 (6 bases). The CDR3 DNA is TGTGCCAGCAGCCAAGAGATAGGGGGAACGCAGTATTTT. Translated, it gives CASSQEIGGTQYF.